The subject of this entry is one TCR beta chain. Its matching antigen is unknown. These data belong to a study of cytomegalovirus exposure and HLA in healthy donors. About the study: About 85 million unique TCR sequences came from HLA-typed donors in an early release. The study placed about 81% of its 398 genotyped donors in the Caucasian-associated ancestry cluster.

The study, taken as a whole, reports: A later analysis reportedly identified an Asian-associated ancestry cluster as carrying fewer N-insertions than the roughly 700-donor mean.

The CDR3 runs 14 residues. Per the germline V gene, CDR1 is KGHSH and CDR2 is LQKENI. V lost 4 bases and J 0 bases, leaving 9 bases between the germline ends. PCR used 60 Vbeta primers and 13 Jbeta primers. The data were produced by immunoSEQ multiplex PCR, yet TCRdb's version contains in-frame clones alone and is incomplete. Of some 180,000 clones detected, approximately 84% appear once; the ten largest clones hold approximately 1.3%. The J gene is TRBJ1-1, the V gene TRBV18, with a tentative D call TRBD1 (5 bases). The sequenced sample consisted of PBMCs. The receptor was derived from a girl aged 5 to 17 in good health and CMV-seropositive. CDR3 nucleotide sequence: TGTGCCAGCTCACAGGACATAGTGAACACTGAAGCTTTCTTT. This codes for CASSQDIVNTEAFF.